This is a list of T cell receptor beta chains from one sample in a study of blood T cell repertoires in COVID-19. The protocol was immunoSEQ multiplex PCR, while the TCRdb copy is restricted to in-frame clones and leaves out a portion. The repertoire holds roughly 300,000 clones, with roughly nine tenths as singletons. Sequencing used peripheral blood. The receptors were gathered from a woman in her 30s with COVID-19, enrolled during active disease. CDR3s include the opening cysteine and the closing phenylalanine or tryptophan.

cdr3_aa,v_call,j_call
CASSLGQGTTNEKLFF,TRBV7-2,TRBJ1-4
CASSLSGTGNSPLHF,TRBV7-2,TRBJ1-6
CASSESRPGRETQYF,TRBV10-1,TRBJ2-5
CASSLFGTGPYEQYF,TRBV11-3,TRBJ2-7
CASSLEVSPNQPQHF,TRBV7-2,TRBJ1-5
CASSGLEEETQYF,TRBV2,TRBJ2-5
CASSQTGDNEQFF,TRBV3-1/TRBV3-2,TRBJ2-1
CASGPETGITEAFF,TRBV12-5,TRBJ1-1
CASSRTNTRTQYF,TRBV6-2/TRBV6-3,TRBJ2-5
CASSLINEKLFF,TRBV5-4,TRBJ1-4
CASSYSRQGHLEQFF,TRBV6-5,TRBJ2-1
CASGQGTSGANVLTF,TRBV6-5,TRBJ2-6
CASSLDVGSEQYF,TRBV12-3/TRBV12-4,TRBJ2-7
CASSAGGARQPQHF,TRBV6-6,TRBJ1-5
CASSLSSGLAVNTGELFF,TRBV7-6,TRBJ2-2
CATSGGGGATDTQYF,TRBV24-1,TRBJ2-3
CASSLGQNYGYTF,TRBV7-2,TRBJ1-2
CAATGDRYGYTF,TRBV10-2,TRBJ1-2
CASSRGQSSGNTIYF,TRBV6-5,TRBJ1-3
CASSQAGSTNYGYTF,TRBV4-1,TRBJ1-2
CASSPGLGPYNEQFF,TRBV5-8,TRBJ2-1
CSARENYGYTF,TRBV20-1,TRBJ1-2
CASSGVATTGELFF,TRBV9,TRBJ2-2
CASSEGPQNYGYTF,TRBV6-1,TRBJ1-2
CASNPDTGELFF,TRBV12-3/TRBV12-4,TRBJ2-2
CASRTSGANTGELFF,TRBV19,TRBJ2-2
CAWRGDSDYNSPLHF,TRBV30,TRBJ1-6
CASSFTGEAETQYF,TRBV5-1,TRBJ2-5
CATSRALAAEQFF,TRBV15,TRBJ2-1
CAWRPAGPSYEQYF,TRBV30,TRBJ2-7
CASSQGGGQGNTIYF,TRBV14,TRBJ1-3
CASSMGTVERLFF,TRBV19,TRBJ1-4
CASSGLAGGPENNEQFF,TRBV6-2/TRBV6-3,TRBJ2-1
CASRLGTGIGYTF,TRBV6-5,TRBJ1-2
CSVELRDTASMFF,TRBV29-1,TRBJ1-1
CASSLTGVYEQYF,TRBV5-1,TRBJ2-7
CASSEGQYREAFF,TRBV6-1,TRBJ1-1
CASSQGSTDTQYF,TRBV9,TRBJ2-3
CASSSGDRVQGTEAFF,TRBV5-8,TRBJ1-1
CASSKVGGTGRYQPQHF,TRBV21-1,TRBJ1-5
CASRDQGADGNTIYF,TRBV10-2,TRBJ1-3
CAITRQAGSYEQYF,TRBV10-3,TRBJ2-7
CASNFQGLMTEAFF,TRBV2,TRBJ1-1
CATSASTGQSEAFF,TRBV24-1,TRBJ1-1
CASRTGDFQPQHF,TRBV19,TRBJ1-5